These 4 T cell receptor beta chains were all obtained from the same sample, sequenced in a study of T cell repertoires in cytomegalovirus infection. TCRdb reanalysed the reads using MiXCR and keeps one entry per CDR3 protein. The table includes some 700,000 distinct CDR3 sequences, less than 40% detected once. Sequencing was carried out using PBMCs. Source of these receptors: a human donor in good health (CMV status not recorded). Some clones in this sample may be carry-over from other donors' samples.

The rearrangement joins TRBV6-5 to TRBJ2-1; D uncertain. The CDR3 runs to 16 residues. V lost 5 bases and J lost 0, with 14 bases in between. Germline V CDR1 and CDR2: MNHEY, SVGAGI. In DNA form, the CDR3 reads TGTGCCAGCAGTGCCTCGCAGGAAAGCTCCTACAATGAGCAGTTCTTC. Its translation is CASSASQESSYNEQFF.

The gene calls are TRBV7-9 and TRBJ2-5, with D maybe TRBD1 (5 bases). Trimming took 5 bases from V and 5 from J, leaving 24 bases between them. The CDR3 has 17 amino acids. Germline V gene data show CDR1 as SEHNR and CDR2 as FQNEAQ (reference sequence). The chain's CDR3 is CASSLEGAPGFGETQYF. The DNA of the CDR3 is TGTGCCAGCAGCCTTGAAGGGGCGCCTGGGTTCGGGGAGACCCAGTACTTC.

This clonotype was counted between two and nine times. The V gene is TRBV5-5, the J gene TRBJ2-7, with D possibly TRBD2 on 6 matching bases. The CDR3 runs to 17 residues. V lost 4 bases and J 0 bases, leaving 20 bases between the germline ends. CDR1 is SGHKS, CDR2 YYEKEE, per germline (reference sequence). CDR3 DNA: TGTGCCAGCAGCCGCCCAAAAGGCGGGATGAGCTCCTACGAGCAGTACTTC. This translates into CASSRPKGGMSSYEQYF.

The sample holds a few counts of this clonotype. This chain joins TRBV28 and TRBJ2-3; TRBD2 matches at 7 bases. The CDR3 totals 16 residues. The germline V gene has CDR1 MDHEN and CDR2 SYDVKM. The J segment lost 2 bases and the V segment lost 3 bases, leaving 8 bases of the junction unmatched. CDR3 in amino acids: CASSLASGEATDTQYF. CDR3 nucleotides: TGTGCCAGCAGTTTGGCTAGCGGAGAGGCCACAGATACGCAGTATTTT.